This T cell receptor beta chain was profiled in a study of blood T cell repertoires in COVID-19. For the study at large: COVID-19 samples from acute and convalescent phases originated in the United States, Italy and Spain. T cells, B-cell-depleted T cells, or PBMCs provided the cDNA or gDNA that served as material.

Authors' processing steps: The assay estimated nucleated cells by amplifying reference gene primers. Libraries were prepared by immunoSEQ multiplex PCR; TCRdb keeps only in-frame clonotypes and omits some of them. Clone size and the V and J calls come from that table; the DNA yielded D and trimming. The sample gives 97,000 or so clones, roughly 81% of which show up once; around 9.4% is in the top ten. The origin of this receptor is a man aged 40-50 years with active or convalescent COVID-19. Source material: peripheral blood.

The CDR3, as DNA: TGTGCCAGCTCACCCGATCAGGCCGGGGAGCTGTTTTTT. Translated, it gives CASSPDQAGELFF. V is TRBV18 and J is TRBJ2-2, with D hard to call. The CDR3 is 13 amino acids. CDR1 is KGHSH and CDR2 is LQKENI in the germline V gene. V lost 3 bases and J lost 6, with 8 bases in between.